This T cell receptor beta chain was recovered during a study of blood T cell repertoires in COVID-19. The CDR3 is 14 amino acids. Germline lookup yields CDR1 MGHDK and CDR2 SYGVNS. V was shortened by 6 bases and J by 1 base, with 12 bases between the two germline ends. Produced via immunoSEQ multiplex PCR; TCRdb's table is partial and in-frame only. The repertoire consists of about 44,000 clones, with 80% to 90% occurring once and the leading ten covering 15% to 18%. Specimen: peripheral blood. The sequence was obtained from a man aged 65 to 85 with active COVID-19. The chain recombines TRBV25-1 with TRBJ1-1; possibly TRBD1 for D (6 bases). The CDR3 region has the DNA TGTGCCAGCAGGCCGACAGGTGGGAACACTGAAGCTTTCTTT. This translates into CASRPTGGNTEAFF.